Below are 27 T cell receptor beta chains sequenced from a single sample in a study of read filtering for tumor transcriptome and immune sequencing. Molecular barcoded adaptors covering alpha/delta and beta/gamma chains were used on 400 ng RNA. TCRdb called the reads again in MiXCR, with one record for every CDR3 protein. The sample consists of roughly 130,000 distinct CDR3 sequences, approximately 12% of them appearing once. Sequencing was carried out using a population of CD138-negative cells sorted from bone marrow. These receptors came from a donor older than 35 with multiple myeloma.

This clonotype was counted many times. The J gene is TRBJ1-5, the V gene TRBV10-3; a weak D match, TRBD1 (5 bases). Germline assignment: CDR1 ENHRY and CDR2 SYGVKD. The V end was cut by 0 bases, the J end by 0 bases, with 9 bases between. The CDR3 loop spans 16 amino acids. The CDR3 nucleotides are TGTGCCATCAGTGAGTCGGGGACCGATAGCAATCAGCCCCAGCATTTT. Encoded protein: CAISESGTDSNQPQHF.

This clonotype has ten or more counts. This rearrangement joins TRBV30 to TRBJ1-4; 8 positions agree with TRBD1. Germline CDR1 and CDR2: GTSNPN and SVGIG (reference sequence). With V trimmed by 1 base and J by 3 bases, 7 bases remained unmatched. This CDR3 is 16 amino acids long. The CDR3 DNA reads as TGTGCCTGGAGTGAACGCGACAGGGGTTCTAATGAAAAACTGTTTTTT. Encoded protein: CAWSERDRGSNEKLFF.

This clonotype was seen more than once but under ten times. The junction departs from germline at one end; a sequencing error may be responsible. The rearrangement links TRBV19 to TRBJ2-7; weak D call: TRBD2 (7 bases). The CDR3 is made up of 14 amino acids. The germline CDR1 and CDR2 sequences are LNHDA and SQIVND (reference sequence). CDR3 loop: CASSPRGGDYKQYF. The CDR3 region has the DNA TGTGCCAGTAGTCCGAGGGGGGGCGACTACAAGCAGTACTTC.

Many counts were recorded for this clonotype. The chain has TRBV2 and TRBJ2-1; D is uncertain. Germline values: CDR1 SNHLY, CDR2 FYNNEI. Trimming removed 0 bases at V and 0 bases at J, with 9 bases between. This CDR3 contains 16 residues. CDR3 coding DNA: TGTGCCAGCAGTGAAGCGCTTACTGGCTCCTACAATGAGCAGTTCTTC. Translating it yields CASSEALTGSYNEQFF.

In regard to this clonotype: A single base separates this from a much larger clone, so it may be a read error. This chain uses TRBV6-6 with TRBJ1-5; the D is unclear. The V end lost 4 bases, the J end lost 3 bases, and 16 bases lay between the germline ends. From germline, CDR1 is MNHNY and CDR2 SVGAGI (reference sequence). This CDR3 is built from 16 residues. The CDR3 spells CASSSKGGSANQPQHF. Written as DNA, the CDR3 is TGTGCCAGCAGTTCGAAAGGAGGGTCAGCCAATCAGCCCCAGCATTTT.

The count of this clonotype is one. This rearrangement joins TRBV2 to TRBJ2-6; 7 nucleotides align to TRBD1. V lost 5 bases to trimming and J lost 2 bases; unmatched junction nucleotides: 6. The CDR3 length is 16 residues. Germline assignment: CDR1 SNHLY and CDR2 FYNNEI. DNA of the CDR3: TGTGCCAGCAGTCTAAACGGACAGGCTGGGGCCAACGTCCTGACTTTC. Its translation: CASSLNGQAGANVLTF.

At least ten counts were recorded for this clonotype. This CDR3 reads CASRGGGNTGELFF. In DNA form, the CDR3 reads TGTGCCAGCAGAGGAGGCGGGAACACCGGGGAGCTGTTTTTT. The chain links TRBV6-6 to TRBJ2-2; D is perhaps TRBD2 (5 bases). Germline V gene lookup returns CDR1 MNHNY and CDR2 SVGAGI (reference sequence). V was clipped by 6 bases and J by 1 base, with 9 bases between them. This CDR3 contains 14 residues.

This clonotype was detected once. A much larger clone lies a single base off, so this may be a read error. The genes are TRBV19 and TRBJ2-7; D is possibly TRBD1 (6 bases). This CDR3 region has 15 residues. Germline V lookup: CDR1 LNHDA, CDR2 SQIVND (reference sequence). The CDR3 DNA is TGTGCCAGTAGTATACAAGGGGGAGCCGGTTACGTGCAGTACTTC. It yields the protein CASSIQGGAGYVQYF.

Comments on this clonotype: A much larger clone differs by one base, so this may be a read error. The rearrangement joins TRBV4-1 to TRBJ2-1; D is tentatively TRBD1 or TRBD2 (5 bases each). The CDR3 is 14 amino acids. Germline assignment: CDR1 MGHRA and CDR2 YSYEKL. The DNA for the CDR3 is TGCGCCAGCAGCCAAGATCCAAATATCAGGGAGCAGCTCTTC. It yields the protein CASSQDPNIREQLF.

In its sample, this clonotype was seen many times. The chain is built from TRBV7-2 and TRBJ2-1; 9 bases line up with TRBD1. The CDR3 is 15 amino acids. The V gene end was trimmed by 4 bases and the J gene end by 6 bases; junction bases not matched to a gene: 7. Germline-derived CDR1 and CDR2 are SGHTA and FQGNSA. The CDR3 DNA follows: TGTGCCAGCAGCTCGGGGACAGGGAGGGGCAATGAGCAGTTCTTC. Protein sequence: CASSSGTGRGNEQFF.

This clonotype appeared a few times. This likely comes from a read error, as the CDR3 has no conserved phenylalanine or tryptophan at its end. The V and J genes are TRBV19 and TRBJ2-2, with 9 bases matching TRBD1. CDR3 size: 15 residues. Losses at the gene ends were 5 bases for V and 1 base for J; bases not matched to a gene: 2. The germline V gene has CDR1 LNHDA and CDR2 SQIVND (reference sequence). This CDR3 is CASSPGQGNTGELFL. The DNA for the CDR3 is TGTGCCAGTAGTCCGGGACAGGGGAACACCGGGGAGCTGTTTTTA.

This clonotype showed up many times. V is TRBV4-1 and J is TRBJ1-5; tentatively, D is TRBD1 (5 bases). Trimming cost V 4 bases and J 7 bases, with 14 bases left between them. This CDR3 region has 14 residues. In germline, CDR1 is MGHRA, CDR2 YSYEKL. The CDR3 bases are TGCGCCAGCAGCCCCTCGGGGGGTGGACAGCCCCAGCATTTT. It yields the protein CASSPSGGGQPQHF.

Ten or more counts support this clonotype. The J gene is TRBJ2-3, the V gene TRBV12-5, with 8 bases lining up with TRBD2. This CDR3 comprises 15 residues. Germline CDR1 and CDR2: LGHNT and FRNRAP. V lost 1 base and J lost 0; bases outside the gene matches: 0. The CDR3 sequence: CASGLGGGSTDTQYF. Here the CDR3 DNA reads TGTGCTAGTGGTTTGGGCGGGGGGAGCACAGATACGCAGTATTTT. Using reference TRBV12-5 and TRBJ2-3 for the parts outside the CDR3, the full variable domain is DARVTQTPRHKVTEMGQEVTMRCQPILGHNTVFWYRQTMMQGLELLAYFRNRAPLDDSGMPKDRFSAEMPDATLATLKIQPSEPRDSAVYFCASGLGGGSTDTQYFGPGTRLTVL.

For this clonotype: At one end, the junction sequence differs from germline, possibly due to a read error. The V gene is TRBV19, the J gene TRBJ1-5; D is ambiguous. Germline CDR1 and CDR2: LNHDA and SQIVND (reference sequence). This CDR3 comprises 14 residues. The CDR3: CVSSMGGFHQPQHF. The DNA of the CDR3 is TGTGTCAGTAGTATGGGAGGCTTTCATCAGCCCCAGCATTTT.

This clonotype was seen many times. The rearrangement uses TRBV7-2 and TRBJ2-7, with D tentatively TRBD2 (6 bases). The CDR3 is made up of 12 amino acids. Trimming pared 3 bases from V and 7 bases from J, leaving 10 bases between. Germline values: CDR1 SGHTA, CDR2 FQGNSA. CDR3 bases: TGTGCCAGCAGCTTCTCCGGGGGAGAGCAGTACTTC. This sequence encodes CASSFSGGEQYF.

The table lists this clonotype with a few counts. The chain joins TRBV6-6 to TRBJ2-7; 8 nucleotides agree with TRBD2. V trimming: 6 bases; J trimming: 4 bases; junction bases outside the gene matches: 8. Germline values: CDR1 MNHNY, CDR2 SVGAGI (reference sequence). The CDR3 contains 14 residues. As DNA, the CDR3 is TGTGCCAGCAGAAAAGCGGGAGAGGGGTACGAGCAGTACTTC. The encoded protein is CASRKAGEGYEQYF.

This clonotype has a handful of counts. The conserved phenylalanine or tryptophan normally closing the CDR3 is absent here, so this likely arose from a read error. The J gene is TRBJ2-3, the V gene TRBV7-9; 7 positions agree with TRBD1. With V trimmed by 3 bases and J by 2 bases, 5 bases remained unmatched. Per the germline V gene, CDR1 is SEHNR and CDR2 is FQNEAQ (reference sequence). The CDR3 is made up of 15 amino acids. The CDR3 nucleotides read TGTGCCAGCAGCTTTACAGGGGATCACACAGATACGCAGTATCTT. It is translated as CASSFTGDHTDTQYL.

This clonotype has at least ten counts. The chain recombines TRBV9 with TRBJ2-1; D unresolved. The V end lost 5 bases, the J end lost 7 bases, and 10 bases lay between the germline ends. Looked up from germline, CDR1 is SGDLS and CDR2 is YYNGEE. The CDR3 runs 12 residues. The CDR3 DNA reads as TGTGCCAGCAGTGAGAACCGGAATGAGCAGTTCTTC. Translating it yields CASSENRNEQFF.

This clonotype was seen ten or more times. The rearrangement links TRBV18 to TRBJ2-4, with D possibly matching TRBD1 (6 bases). The V and J ends lost 3 bases and 2 bases respectively, with 8 bases between them. Germline V lookup: CDR1 KGHSH, CDR2 LQKENI. The CDR3 contains 14 residues. CDR3 residues: CASSPDRSKNIQYF. The CDR3, as DNA: TGTGCCAGCTCACCCGACAGGTCCAAAAACATTCAGTACTTC. The complete variable domain, with remaining parts taken from reference TRBV18 and TRBJ2-4, reads NAGVMQNPRHLVRRRGQEARLRCSPMKGHSHVYWYRQLPEEGLKFMVYLQKENIIDESGMPKERFSAEFPKEGPSILRIQQVVRGDSAAYFCASSPDRSKNIQYFGAGTRLSVL.

There are a few counts of this clonotype. At one end, the junction sequence differs from germline, possibly due to a read error. The chain carries TRBV6-1 and TRBJ2-3; 9 bases map to TRBD1. The CDR3 is 16 residues long. Germline V lookup: CDR1 MNHNS, CDR2 SASEGT. The CDR3 nucleotides read TGTGCCAGCAGTGAATCTGGGGGACAGGGTTCAGATACGCCGTATTTT. Its translation is CASSESGGQGSDTPYF.

This clonotype has ten or more counts. The chain joins TRBV2 to TRBJ2-3; the match to TRBD2 covers 10 bases. CDR3 length equals 15 residues. The germline CDR1 and CDR2 sequences are SNHLY and FYNNEI. Trimming removed 6 bases from V and 2 bases from J; junction bases left unmatched: 5. The CDR3 DNA sequence: TGTGCCAGCAGATCACTAGCGGGGTACACAGATACGCAGTATTTT. This gives the protein CASRSLAGYTDTQYF.

In its sample, this clonotype was seen a few times. One end of the junction is discordant with germline, which a read error may explain. The genes are TRBV29-1 and TRBJ2-1; TRBD2 aligns across 12 bases. CDR3 size: 14 residues. The V gene's germline CDR1 is SQVTM and CDR2 ANQGSEA. CDR3 loop: CSVRGLAGSNELFF. The CDR3 DNA sequence: TGCAGCGTGAGAGGACTAGCGGGATCTAATGAGCTGTTCTTC.

The chain is built from TRBV2 and TRBJ2-7; 8 positions match TRBD1. The CDR3 extends over 13 amino acids. CDR1 and CDR2 from the germline V gene are SNHLY and FYNNEI. Trimming removed 6 bases from V and 5 bases from J; junction bases left unmatched: 6. The CDR3 loop reads CASRRTGFDEQYF. The CDR3 region has the DNA TGTGCCAGCAGAAGGACAGGGTTCGACGAGCAGTACTTC.

With regard to this clonotype: Just one base apart from a much larger clone, this may be a read error. The chain employs TRBV11-2 and TRBJ2-5; D unclear. Germline V CDR1 and CDR2: SGHAT, FQNNGV. V gave up 3 bases and J gave up 5 bases, with 7 bases separating them. CDR3 length: 12 amino acids. The CDR3 reads CASSLYRETQYF. In DNA form, the CDR3 reads TGTGCCAGCAGCTTGTACCGGGAGACCCAGTACTTC. The full variable domain, in which reference TRBV11-2 and TRBJ2-5 provide the parts outside the CDR3, is EAGVAQSPRYKIIEKRQSVAFWCNPISGHATLYWYQQILGQGPKLLIQFQNNGVVDDSQLPKDRFSAERLKGVDSTLKIQPAKLEDSAVYLCASSLYRETQYFGPGTRLLVL.

Concerning this clonotype itself: One base away lies a much larger clone, so this may be a sequencing read error. This chain uses TRBV4-1 with TRBJ1-2; D not certain. Trimming left V 1 base short and J 3 bases short, with 12 bases between. CDR1 and CDR2 from the germline V gene are MGHRA and YSYEKL. The CDR3 is 15 amino acids. CDR3 nucleotide sequence: TGCGCCAGCAGCCAAGGTTCTCCAGAACACTATGGCTACACCTTC. Its translation: CASSQGSPEHYGYTF.

In regard to this clonotype: Being one base from a much bigger clone, this may be a read error. Given the absence of the conserved phenylalanine or tryptophan at the CDR3 end, a read error is likely. The chain recombines TRBV7-9 with TRBJ2-5, with TRBD2 matching over 12 bases. The V segment lost 4 bases and the J segment 6 bases; nucleotides outside the gene matches: 3. The germline gives CDR1 SEHNR, CDR2 FQNEAQ (reference sequence). CDR3 length equals 14 residues. In DNA, the CDR3 is TGTGCCAGCAGCTCTAGCGGGAGGGCCAAGACCCAGTACCTC. It yields the protein CASSSSGRAKTQYL.

This clonotype was found many times. This chain joins TRBV10-2 and TRBJ2-3; 11 bases agree with TRBD2. J lost 9 bases, V lost 2 bases, and 4 bases had no gene match. The germline V gene encodes CDR1 WSHSY and CDR2 SAAADI. This CDR3 spans 14 amino acids. In DNA, the CDR3 is TGCGCCAGCAGTGAGATGGGGACTAGCGGAACGCAGTATTTT. It codes for CASSEMGTSGTQYF.